This T cell receptor (beta chain) was profiled in a study of T cell changes during pregnancy in multiple sclerosis. CDR1 SGHTA and CDR2 FQGNSA come from the germline V gene. V gave up 2 bases and J gave up 3 bases; unmatched junction bases: 8. The CDR3 consists of 16 residues. The protocol was immunoSEQ multiplex PCR, while the TCRdb copy is restricted to in-frame clones and leaves out a portion. The sample lists more than 55,000 clones; approximately 91% were seen once. The chain joins TRBV7-2 to TRBJ2-7; 9 bases are shared with TRBD2. The sample in question was peripheral blood, obtained in the second trimester of pregnancy. The receptor's source is a female donor with multiple sclerosis, enrolled in a pregnancy study. The CDR3 DNA sequence: TGTGCCAGCAGCTTACATTCTAGCGGGGCAAACTACGAGCAGTACTTC. Translated, it gives CASSLHSSGANYEQYF.